Sequencing of this T cell receptor (beta chain) was carried out in a study of response to subunit inactivated influenza vaccine. Study-wide points: With each seasonal influenza vaccination, the authors suggested, few new T cells are recruited.

V shed 1 base and J 8 bases; nucleotides not matched to a gene: 5. Germline-derived CDR1 and CDR2 are LGHNA and YSLEER. The CDR3 length is 15 residues. This clonotype was counted only a few times. Its specificity is not known. TCRdb re-called the RT-PCR reads through MiXCR, storing one row per CDR3 protein. The sample includes roughly 790,000 distinct CDR3 sequences, about 20% seen only once; the top ten take 9.5% to 13%. The source is a man between 50 and 59 years old who received an inactivated influenza vaccine. The V call is TRBV4-3, the J call TRBJ1-6; 7 positions agree with TRBD1. Source: PBMCs from blood, taken 5 days after vaccination. This chain's CDR3 is CASSQVYTGDSPLHF. CDR3 DNA sequence: TGCGCCAGCAGCCAAGTGTACACAGGGGATTCACCCCTCCACTTT.